The 18 T cell receptor beta chains below were found in one sample sequenced in a study of T cells in Graves' hyperthyroidism and ophthalmopathy (dated by TCRdb to about 2019). Libraries were made using multiplex PCR. Sequencing was carried out with an Illumina HiSeq 2000. The TCR beta CDR3 regions were amplified from the RNA transcripts. A first-round RT-PCR of the TCR CDR3 used the HTBI primer set with the Qiagen OneStep RT-PCR kit. TCRdb reworked the public reads: Q25 trimming with fastp, MiXCR clone assembly, productive beta chains retained. Merged by CDR3 protein, the rows form single entries marked with the most common genes and DNA. The sample table records about 500,000 distinct CDR3 sequences; around 15% of these occur just once. Of the sample, roughly 17% falls within the top ten clones. Specimen: blood. The receptor set was obtained from a woman aged 18-29 years with Graves' hyperthyroidism.

A remark on this clonotype: This may arise from a read error, as a much more abundant clone is one base away. This CDR3 reads CASSLAGGDGYTEAFF. The DNA of the CDR3 is TGCGCCAGCAGCTTGGCCGGCGGGGACGGGTATACTGAAGCTTTCTTT. The rearrangement uses TRBV5-1 and TRBJ1-1; D is perhaps TRBD1 (5 bases). Germline CDR1 and CDR2: SGHRS and YFSETQ. V was trimmed by 0 bases and J by 5 bases, leaving 17 bases between them. This CDR3 spans 16 amino acids.

The genes are TRBV5-1 and TRBJ2-1; 8 nucleotides match TRBD2. Trimming at V came to 1 base and at J to 5 bases, leaving 8 bases not matched to a gene. This CDR3 is 16 amino acids long. CDR1 SGHRS and CDR2 YFSETQ come from the germline V gene. The CDR3 protein is CASSLSGTSWDNEQFF. CDR3 bases: TGCGCCAGCAGCTTGTCCGGGACTAGTTGGGACAATGAGCAGTTCTTC.

This clonotype has a count of ten or more. The chain joins TRBV6-1 to TRBJ1-1, with D unclear. With 5 bases removed from V and 4 bases from J, the gap between germline ends came to 11 bases. In germline, CDR1 is MNHNS, CDR2 SASEGT. The CDR3 is 13 amino acids. CDR3 coding DNA: TGTGCCAGCAGTCCCAACATGGGCACTGAAGCTTTCTTT. It specifies CASSPNMGTEAFF.

This clonotype was counted ten times or more. The CDR3 region has the DNA TGTGCCAGCAGCGTATACGGAGCTAGCACAGATACGCAGTATTTT. Protein product: CASSVYGASTDTQYF. This chain uses TRBV9 with TRBJ2-3, with D unresolved. Trimming shortened V by 1 base and J by 0 bases, and 9 bases separated the two germline ends. This CDR3 region has 15 residues. Germline V CDR1 and CDR2: SGDLS, YYNGEE.

This chain uses TRBV14 with TRBJ1-1; a weak D match, TRBD1 (5 bases). In germline, CDR1 is SGHDN, CDR2 FVKESK. The CDR3 is made up of 17 amino acids. Trimming took off 0 bases at V and 2 bases at J, with 16 bases between the two ends. The CDR3 is CASSQDADSEGNTEAFF. CDR3 nucleotide sequence: TGTGCCAGCAGCCAAGACGCTGACAGTGAGGGAAACACTGAAGCTTTCTTT.

This clonotype was seen at least ten times. The chain combines TRBV11-1 with TRBJ2-1, with 9 positions matching TRBD2. There are 13 residues in the CDR3. Trimming cost V 1 base and J 14 bases; bases outside gene matches: 6. The germline V gene has CDR1 SGHAT and CDR2 FQDESV (reference sequence). CDR3 loop: CASSLGIAGVEFF. The DNA for the CDR3 is TGTGCCAGCAGCTTAGGTATAGCGGGAGTTGAGTTCTTC.

This clonotype showed up just a few times. The chain is built from TRBV6-1 and TRBJ1-2; D is undetermined. The CDR3 covers 13 residues. From germline, CDR1 is MNHNS and CDR2 SASEGT. Deletions cut 0 bases from V and 4 bases from J, with 6 bases between. The CDR3 loop reads CASSEAGFYGYTF. The CDR3 bases are TGTGCCAGCAGTGAAGCAGGGTTCTATGGCTACACCTTC.

This clonotype was detected only a few times. The CDR3 loop is CASSQIPGRSSYEQYV. The DNA of the CDR3 is TGTGCCAGTAGTCAGATCCCGGGACGGAGCTCCTACGAGCAGTACGTC. The rearrangement uses TRBV19 and TRBJ2-7; D might be TRBD1 or TRBD2, each matching 5 bases. CDR3 size: 16 residues. Germline V gene sequence: CDR1 LNHDA, CDR2 SQIVND (reference sequence). Trimming shortened V by 5 bases and J by 0 bases, and 17 bases separated the two germline ends.

This clonotype was detected ten times or more. V gene TRBV12-5 combines with J gene TRBJ1-2; TRBD1 agrees at 8 bases. CDR3 length: 13 residues. Germline values: CDR1 LGHNT, CDR2 FRNRAP. V dropped 1 base and J dropped 8; count of bases not matched to a gene: 3. CDR3 loop: CASGLDRGSGYTF. In nucleotides, the CDR3 is TGTGCTAGTGGTTTGGACAGGGGGTCAGGCTACACCTTC.

This clonotype has ten or more counts. The chain carries TRBV2 and TRBJ2-7, with a possible D match to TRBD1 (6 bases). In germline, CDR1 is SNHLY, CDR2 FYNNEI. V was pared by 11 bases and J by 4 bases, with 15 bases between. CDR3 length: 12 residues. CDR3: CAGAGDRYEQYF. The CDR3 DNA reads TGTGCCGGAGCAGGGGATAGATACGAGCAGTACTTC.

Many counts were recorded for this clonotype. This sequence joins TRBV19 and TRBJ2-5; the match to TRBD2 covers 10 bases. V shed 7 bases, J shed 5 bases, and the junction held 13 bases outside the gene matches. CDR1 is LNHDA and CDR2 is SQIVND in the germline V gene (reference sequence). The CDR3 runs 16 residues. In DNA, the CDR3 is TGTGCCAGTAAGAGCGGGAGGGGGGGTGCAACGGAGACCCAGTACTTC. It yields the protein CASKSGRGGATETQYF.

This clonotype was counted a few times. V and J are TRBV9 and TRBJ2-3; TRBD2 matches at 7 bases. The CDR3 sequence is 15 residues long. Germline-derived CDR1 and CDR2 are SGDLS and YYNGEE. V was pared by 3 bases and J by 2 bases, with 6 bases of the junction left unmatched. Written as DNA, the CDR3 is TGTGCCAGCAGCGCCCCCGGGACTATCACAGATACGCAGTATTTT. Translation gives CASSAPGTITDTQYF.

The rearrangement joins TRBV9 to TRBJ1-4; D gene uncertain. Looked up from germline, CDR1 is SGDLS and CDR2 is YYNGEE. V was pared by 3 bases and J by 7 bases, with 7 bases between. The CDR3 length is 12 residues. The CDR3 DNA reads TGTGCCAGCAGCGCGAACAGTGAAAAACTGTTTTTT. Translation gives CASSANSEKLFF.

This clonotype has just a few counts. V is TRBV19 and J is TRBJ1-4; perhaps TRBD1 as D (5 bases). Trimming left V 7 bases short and J 7 bases short, with 16 bases between. CDR1 LNHDA and CDR2 SQIVND come from the germline V gene (reference sequence). CDR3 length: 14 residues. The CDR3 sequence is CASNRAGLAEKLFF. Here the CDR3 DNA reads TGTGCCAGTAATAGGGCAGGGCTAGCTGAAAAACTGTTTTTT.

This clonotype was detected ten times or more. This chain uses TRBV12-3 or TRBV12-4 with TRBJ1-1; maybe TRBD1 (5 bases). Trimming took off 0 bases at V and 0 bases at J, with 8 bases between the two ends. The CDR3 is 15 amino acids. CDR3 amino acids: CASSLADTMNTEAFF. The CDR3 bases are TGTGCCAGCAGTTTAGCGGACACCATGAACACTGAAGCTTTCTTT.

The chain is built from TRBV19 and TRBJ1-2; 7 bases are a match to TRBD1. With 4 bases clipped from V and 2 bases from J, the junction kept 10 bases outside the gene matches. The CDR3 loop spans 16 amino acids. Germline values: CDR1 LNHDA, CDR2 SQIVND (reference sequence). CDR3 sequence reads: CASSTSLTGANYGYTF. Written as DNA, the CDR3 is TGTGCCAGTAGTACCTCCCTCACAGGGGCCAACTATGGCTACACCTTC.

This clonotype appeared many times. The chain links TRBV11-3 to TRBJ2-3; D is unclear. This CDR3 region has 14 residues. Trimming cost V 4 bases and J 5 bases, with 13 bases left between them. Germline CDR1 reads SGHNT; CDR2 reads YENEEA. This CDR3 is CASSYHSDGDTQYF. CDR3 coding DNA: TGTGCCAGCAGCTATCACTCGGACGGAGATACGCAGTATTTT.

This clonotype was observed a handful of times. An end of the junction differs from the germline gene, which may be a read error. The V gene is TRBV5-1, the J gene TRBJ2-1, with 10 bases that match TRBD2. Germline V CDR1 and CDR2: SGHRS, YFSETQ. This CDR3 contains 13 residues. This CDR3 is CARTGTSDNEWYF. The CDR3, as DNA: TGCGCCAGGACCGGGACTAGCGACAATGAGTGGTACTTC.